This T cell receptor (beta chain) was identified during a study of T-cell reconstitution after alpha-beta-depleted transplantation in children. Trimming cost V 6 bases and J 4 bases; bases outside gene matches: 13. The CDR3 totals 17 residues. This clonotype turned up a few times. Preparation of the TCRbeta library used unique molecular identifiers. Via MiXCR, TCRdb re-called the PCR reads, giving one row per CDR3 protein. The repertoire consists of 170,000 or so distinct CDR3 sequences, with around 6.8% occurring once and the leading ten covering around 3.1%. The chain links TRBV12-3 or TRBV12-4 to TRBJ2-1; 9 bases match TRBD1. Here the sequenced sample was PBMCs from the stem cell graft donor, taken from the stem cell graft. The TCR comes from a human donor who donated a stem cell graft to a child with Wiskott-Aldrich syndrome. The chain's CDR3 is CASRFTTGTGRYNEQFF. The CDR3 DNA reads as TGTGCCAGCAGATTCACAACCGGGACAGGGAGATACAATGAGCAGTTCTTC.